Below are 30 T cell receptor beta chains sequenced from a single sample in a study of beta chain features in type 1 diabetes listed by TCRdb under 2018. The research as a whole found: Type 1 diabetes patients showed a moderate but significant shortening of TCRB CDR3 length in all four CD4+ subsets.

The antigens for these receptors are not known. Libraries were constructed by the immunoSEQ multiplex PCR assay. The High Capacity cDNA Reverse Transcription Kit was used to reverse transcribe all of the isolated RNA, meaning that expressed TCRB transcripts were what got sequenced. TCRdb re-hosts the immuneACCESS table, in-frame sequences only. Its copies lack some clones; in the studies checked, an unresolved V gene accounts for under half of them, and the cause for the rest is not known. For this sample there are around 710,000 clones; 12% appear just once. The ten largest make up more than 0.1% of the sample. The sample comprised naive CD4+ T cells from blood. The cell subset or site label of this sample denotes: true naive CD4+ T cells. The source is a young man with type 1 diabetes.

This clone has a handful of counts. The J gene is TRBJ1-5, the V gene TRBV7-9; D unclear. Trimming cost V 0 bases and J 6 bases, with 9 bases left between them. Looked up from germline, CDR1 is SEHNR and CDR2 is FQNEAQ (reference sequence). The CDR3 has 14 amino acids. CDR3: CASSLAASPQPQHF. For the CDR3, the DNA is TGTGCCAGCAGCTTAGCGGCGTCCCCTCAGCCCCAGCATTTT.

This clone occurred a few times. Other DNA sequences in the sample encode the same CDR3. The chain combines TRBV30 with TRBJ2-5; no definite D call. The J call may be faulty, since TRBJ2-7 better matches the DNA end. The CDR3 loop spans 11 amino acids. Germline CDR1 and CDR2: GTSNPN and SVGIG (reference sequence). The CDR3 sequence: CAWSVSPEQYF. The CDR3 DNA reads TGTGCCTGGAGCGTGTCTCCCGAGCAGTACTTC.

There are a few counts of this clone. The V and J genes are TRBV29-1 and TRBJ2-2; maybe TRBD2 (5 bases). The V end lost 3 bases, the J end lost 4 bases, and 9 bases lay between the germline ends. This CDR3 is 13 amino acids long. Germline CDR1 reads SQVTM; CDR2 reads ANQGSEA. The CDR3 loop is CSVDGVSTGELFF. The CDR3 DNA follows: TGCAGCGTTGACGGGGTTAGCACCGGGGAGCTGTTTTTT.

The CDR3 here is CASSFGQGGEKLFF. As DNA, the CDR3 is TGCGCCAGCAGCTTCGGACAGGGTGGCGAAAAACTGTTTTTT. The rearrangement links TRBV5-1 to TRBJ1-4; TRBD1 matches 8 bases. Per germline, CDR1 SGHRS and CDR2 YFSETQ. Losses at the gene ends were 2 bases for V and 8 bases for J; bases not matched to a gene: 5. The CDR3 is made up of 14 amino acids.

There are a few counts of this clone. This chain joins TRBV18 and TRBJ1-6; 9 positions match TRBD1. The germline V gene has CDR1 KGHSH and CDR2 LQKENI. The CDR3 length is 18 residues. Trimming removed 4 bases from V and 5 bases from J; junction bases left unmatched: 12. In DNA, the CDR3 is TGTGCCAGCTCACAACGCATTCTACAGGGGGCGGATAATTCACCCCTCCACTTT. This encodes CASSQRILQGADNSPLHF.

The rearrangement links TRBV4-1 to TRBJ2-1; 8 bases align to TRBD1. The V gene's germline CDR1 is MGHRA and CDR2 YSYEKL. CDR3 length equals 16 residues. V shed 0 bases, J shed 4 bases, and the junction held 5 bases outside the gene matches. The CDR3 sequence is CASSQESQGAYNEQFF. CDR3 nucleotides: TGCGCCAGCAGCCAAGAGTCCCAGGGGGCTTACAATGAGCAGTTCTTC.

This clone appeared a few times. The V and J genes are TRBV25-1 and TRBJ1-2; D perhaps matches TRBD1 (5 bases). This CDR3 comprises 12 residues. V lost 6 bases to trimming and J lost 8 bases, with 13 bases between them. Germline CDR1 is MGHDK and CDR2 is SYGVNS. Written as DNA, the CDR3 is TGTGCCAGCAGCAGGGTCCATGAAGGCTACACCTTC. It yields the protein CASSRVHEGYTF.

The V gene is TRBV7-9, the J gene TRBJ2-5; D gene unclear. Trimming took off 4 bases at V and 5 bases at J, with 14 bases between the two ends. Per the germline V gene, CDR1 is SEHNR and CDR2 is FQNEAQ (reference sequence). CDR3 length: 14 amino acids. CDR3 in DNA: TGTGCCAGCAGCTCCTTCGACGGTCCTGAGACCCAGTACTTC. It translates to CASSSFDGPETQYF.

This clone has only a few counts. Germline is not matched at one junction end, which may reflect a read error. The V and J genes are TRBV2 and TRBJ1-1; possible D gene TRBD1, 5 bases. The CDR3 consists of 10 residues. Germline CDR1 and CDR2: SNHLY and FYNNEI. Written as DNA, the CDR3 is TGTGCCAGCAGTGAACGCGGCAGGGAATTT. This codes for CASSERGREF.

The rearrangement uses TRBV27 and TRBJ2-1; TRBD2 is a possible D gene (5 bases). V shed 3 bases and J shed 0 bases, with 9 bases lying between them. The germline CDR1 and CDR2 sequences are MNHEY and SMNVEV (reference sequence). The CDR3 sequence is 15 residues long. Here the CDR3 reads CASSLTGSSYNEQFF. The CDR3, as DNA: TGTGCCAGCAGTTTGACGGGGAGCTCCTACAATGAGCAGTTCTTC.

The J gene is TRBJ2-7, the V gene TRBV25-1, with 9 nucleotides matching TRBD1. Germline V gene data show CDR1 as MGHDK and CDR2 as SYGVNS. This CDR3 comprises 15 residues. V lost 4 bases, J lost 5 bases, and 9 bases stayed unmatched. CDR3 region: CASSGTGTGWHEQYF. The DNA of the CDR3 is TGTGCCAGCAGTGGGACCGGGACAGGGTGGCACGAGCAGTACTTC.

This clone was counted only a few times. The J gene is TRBJ2-5, the V gene TRBV7-9, with TRBD2 identical over 10 bases. Losses at the gene ends were 5 bases for V and 2 bases for J; bases not matched to a gene: 11. There are 17 residues in the CDR3. The V gene's germline CDR1 is SEHNR and CDR2 FQNEAQ (reference sequence). The CDR3 region has the DNA TGTGCCAGCAGCCAGCCGCGGGCTAGCGGGGGACAAGAGACCCAGTACTTC. This translates into CASSQPRASGGQETQYF.

Here the CDR3 DNA reads TGCGCCAGCAGCTCGGACAGGTCGGGGCAGAATGAGCAGTTCTTC. Translating gives CASSSDRSGQNEQFF. The V call is TRBV5-1, the J call TRBJ2-1, with TRBD1 matching 7 bases. Germline V gives CDR1 SGHRS, CDR2 YFSETQ. The length of the CDR3 is 15 residues. The J segment lost 7 bases and the V segment lost 3 bases, leaving 10 bases of the junction unmatched.

The chain has TRBV29-1 and TRBJ2-3; D is possibly TRBD1 (6 bases). The CDR3 is 13 amino acids. Germline CDR1 SQVTM, CDR2 ANQGSEA. Trimming removed 8 bases at V and 3 bases at J, with 15 bases between. The CDR3 sequence: CSYIWGLTDTQYF. CDR3 in DNA: TGCAGCTATATTTGGGGGCTGACAGATACGCAGTATTTT.

The gene calls are TRBV29-1 and TRBJ2-1; D uncertain. Trimming removed 6 bases at V and 7 bases at J, with 13 bases between. Germline-derived CDR1 and CDR2 are SQVTM and ANQGSEA. This CDR3 spans 12 amino acids. The CDR3 sequence: CSVNPGWNEQFF. Written as DNA, the CDR3 is TGCAGCGTCAACCCTGGTTGGAATGAGCAGTTCTTC.

The table lists this clone with a few counts. This chain connects TRBV7-8 to TRBJ2-5, with TRBD2 matching over 8 bases. Germline CDR1 reads SGHVS; CDR2 reads FQNEAQ. The CDR3 runs to 16 residues. The V and J ends lost 4 bases and 5 bases, in that order; junction bases with no gene match: 12. The CDR3 spells CASSSPTGTRRETQYF. CDR3 DNA sequence: TGTGCCAGCAGCTCCCCGACCGGGACTAGGAGGGAGACCCAGTACTTC.

In its sample, this clone was seen a few times. This rearrangement joins TRBV20-1 to TRBJ2-3, with no clear D. Germline CDR1 reads DFQATT; CDR2 reads SNEGSKA (reference sequence). The CDR3 loop spans 11 amino acids. V lost 4 bases to trimming and J lost 5 bases, with 7 bases between them. The CDR3 spells CSAILGDTQYF. The CDR3 bases are TGCAGTGCTATTCTAGGAGATACGCAGTATTTT.

The genes are TRBV29-1 and TRBJ2-1; D ambiguous. The CDR3 has 14 amino acids. Trimming left V 4 bases short and J 2 bases short, with 12 bases between. Per the germline V gene, CDR1 is SQVTM and CDR2 is ANQGSEA. The CDR3 region has the DNA TGCAGCGTTGCTCGGCTTCTTACCTACAATGAGCAGTTCTTC. It specifies CSVARLLTYNEQFF.

V is TRBV19 and J is TRBJ1-4; TRBD1 might be the D (5 bases). The germline V and J ends were trimmed by 4 bases and 0 bases, with 24 bases remaining between them. The CDR3 is made up of 20 amino acids. Germline V gene sequence: CDR1 LNHDA, CDR2 SQIVND (reference sequence). The DNA for the CDR3 is TGTGCCAGTAGTACCCCCCCGGGGACCGGCCTTTTGGCAACTAATGAAAAACTGTTTTTT. Protein product: CASSTPPGTGLLATNEKLFF.

This clone was detected only a few times. This chain uses TRBV21-1 with TRBJ1-1; TRBD1 reflects the table's D call only, with no check against the DNA. TRBV21-1 is a pseudogene. This CDR3 comprises 15 residues. CDR3 loop: CASSRTGGEGTEAFF. CDR3 coding DNA: TGTGCCAGCAGCCGAACAGGGGGAGAAGGCACTGAAGCTTTCTTT.

This clone was recorded a few times. The V and J genes are TRBV6-1 and TRBJ2-2; D is undetermined. Per the germline V gene, CDR1 is MNHNS and CDR2 is SASEGT. The V end lost 5 bases, the J end lost 6 bases, and 10 bases lay between the germline ends. The CDR3 runs 13 residues. In DNA, the CDR3 is TGTGCCAGCAGTTTCGAGTCGTCCGGGGAGCTGTTTTTT. It specifies CASSFESSGELFF.

This clone turned up a few times. The chain is built from TRBV9 and TRBJ2-7; D is unclear. V lost 4 bases and J 2 bases, leaving 10 bases between the germline ends. This CDR3 is 13 amino acids long. The V gene's germline CDR1 is SGDLS and CDR2 YYNGEE. CDR3 sequence (DNA): TGTGCCAGCAGCCCATCACCGACCTACGAGCAGTACTTC. This translates into CASSPSPTYEQYF.

V gene TRBV2 combines with J gene TRBJ1-6, with D possibly TRBD1 on 5 matching bases. The germline CDR1 and CDR2 sequences are SNHLY and FYNNEI. The ends were cut back, 2 bases at V and 17 bases at J, with 13 bases in the middle. The CDR3 spans 12 residues. CDR3 loop: CASSELVPRVHF. Here the CDR3 DNA reads TGTGCCAGCAGTGAACTCGTACCCAGGGTCCACTTT. Supplemented by reference TRBV2 and TRBJ1-6, the full variable domain reads EPEVTQTPSHQVTQMGQEVILRCVPISNHLYFYWYRQILGQKVEFLVSFYNNEISEKSEIFDDQFSVERPDGSNFTLKIRSTKLEDSAMYFCASSELVPRVHFGNGTRLTVT.

This clone was seen more than once but under ten times. This rearrangement joins TRBV29-1 to TRBJ2-3; D gene ambiguous. CDR1 and CDR2 (germline): SQVTM, ANQGSEA. With 3 bases removed from V and 2 bases from J, the gap between germline ends came to 3 bases. There are 11 residues in the CDR3. The CDR3: CSVENTDTQYF. The CDR3 DNA reads as TGCAGCGTTGAGAACACAGATACGCAGTATTTT.

A few counts support this clone. The V gene is TRBV7-9, the J gene TRBJ2-3; TRBD2 is a possible D gene (6 bases). The CDR3 is 13 residues long. Germline assignment: CDR1 SEHNR and CDR2 FQNEAQ (reference sequence). The V end lost 6 bases, the J end lost 5 bases, and 12 bases lay between the germline ends. This CDR3 reads CASSPGVVDTQYF. The CDR3 nucleotides are TGTGCCAGCAGTCCGGGGGTGGTAGATACGCAGTATTTT.

This clone appeared a few times. Here the CDR3 reads CASSSRTDSRTDTQYF. The CDR3 coding sequence is TGTGCCAGTAGTTCTCGGACAGATTCTCGCACAGATACGCAGTATTTT. The gene calls are TRBV19 and TRBJ2-3; maybe TRBD1 (6 bases). V was trimmed by 5 bases and J by 1 base, leaving 16 bases between them. The germline V gene encodes CDR1 LNHDA and CDR2 SQIVND (reference sequence). The CDR3 totals 16 residues. The variable domain in full, completed from reference TRBV19 and TRBJ2-3, reads DGGITQSPKYLFRKEGQNVTLSCEQNLNHDAMYWYRQDPGQGLRLIYYSQIVNDFQKGDIAEGYSVSREKKESFPLTVTSAQKNPTAFYLCASSSRTDSRTDTQYFGPGTRLTVL.

This clone has a handful of counts. The rearrangement links TRBV25-1 to TRBJ1-1; possible D gene TRBD1, 5 bases. The CDR3 is 16 amino acids. Per the germline V gene, CDR1 is MGHDK and CDR2 is SYGVNS. The ends were cut back, 3 bases at V and 0 bases at J, with 14 bases in the middle. The CDR3 bases are TGTGCCAGCAGTGAGGAATTGGGACTTGTGAACACTGAAGCTTTCTTT. Its translation is CASSEELGLVNTEAFF.

This clone turned up a few times. The J gene is TRBJ1-1, the V gene TRBV2; no clear D. The germline V gene has CDR1 SNHLY and CDR2 FYNNEI. CDR3 length: 13 amino acids. V was cut by 7 bases and J by 5 bases, with 14 bases left in between. The CDR3 sequence: CASIEVGGTEAFF. CDR3 sequence (DNA): TGTGCCAGCATCGAGGTCGGAGGGACTGAAGCTTTCTTT.

This clone appeared a few times. Other DNA variants within this sample encode the same CDR3. This chain joins TRBV7-9 and TRBJ1-1; maybe TRBD1 (5 bases). The V gene lost 3 bases and the J gene lost 8 bases, with 7 bases spanning the gap. Looked up from germline, CDR1 is SEHNR and CDR2 is FQNEAQ (reference sequence). The CDR3 loop spans 11 amino acids. The chain's CDR3 is CASSFGTEAFF. Written as DNA, the CDR3 is TGTGCCAGCAGCTTCGGGACCGAAGCTTTCTTT.

This clone was seen only a few times. This chain connects TRBV25-1 to TRBJ1-6, with 12 bases aligning to TRBD1. This CDR3 contains 15 residues. Germline V gene data show CDR1 as MGHDK and CDR2 as SYGVNS. V shed 5 bases and J 12 bases; nucleotides not matched to a gene: 8. The CDR3 DNA reads TGTGCCAGCAGTAGAGCCGGGACAGGGGGCCAACCCCTCCACTTT. Translating gives CASSRAGTGGQPLHF.